This T cell receptor (beta chain) was recorded in a study of blood T cell repertoires in COVID-19. J lost 3 bases, V lost 3 bases, and 5 bases had no gene match. Germline V gene lookup returns CDR1 KGHSH and CDR2 LQKENI. This CDR3 has 18 amino acids. This table comes from immunoSEQ multiplex PCR, and its TCRdb copy is limited to in-frame clones, with some not included. Counted here are some 25,000 clones, around 89% occurring once; the ten biggest clones make up approximately 10%. Material for sequencing was peripheral blood. This rearrangement joins TRBV18 to TRBJ2-6, with TRBD2 identical over 13 bases. This clonotype was obtained from a man aged 65-85 years with acute or convalescent COVID-19. The CDR3 protein is CASSPGGLAGVGANVLTF. The CDR3 nucleotides are TGTGCCAGCTCACCGGGTGGACTAGCGGGAGTTGGGGCCAACGTCCTGACTTTC. The full variable domain, rest sourced from reference TRBV18 and TRBJ2-6, is NAGVMQNPRHLVRRRGQEARLRCSPMKGHSHVYWYRQLPEEGLKFMVYLQKENIIDESGMPKERFSAEFPKEGPSILRIQQVVRGDSAAYFCASSPGGLAGVGANVLTFGAGSRLTVL.